The sequence of this T cell receptor (beta chain) was determined in a study of blood T cell repertoires in COVID-19. Study information: COVID-19 samples collected from the United States, Italy and Spain covered acute and convalescent phases. PBMCs, B-cell-depleted T cells, or T cells were the source of the cDNA or gDNA that made up the material.

This clone was recorded only once. This CDR3 contains 14 residues. Trimming took off 7 bases at V and 3 bases at J, with 13 bases between the two ends. Germline V lookup: CDR1 LNHDA, CDR2 SQIVND (reference sequence). In the authors' methods: Using reference gene primer amplification, nucleated cell counts were estimated. Sequencing used immunoSEQ multiplex PCR; TCRdb keeps in-frame clones, though not all of them. For V, J and clone size, that table is used; D and trimming come from the DNA. The sample has roughly 150,000 clones; approximately 86% are singletons. The chain combines TRBV19 with TRBJ1-5; D is undetermined. Sample: peripheral blood. This clonotype was obtained from a woman of 80 years or more with COVID-19, enrolled during active disease. The chain's CDR3 is CASIWRSLNQPQHF. The CDR3 region has the DNA TGTGCCAGTATCTGGAGGAGCCTCAATCAGCCCCAGCATTTT.